The 32 T cell receptor beta chains reported below all come from one sample, sequenced in a study of control samples from healthy donors and cancer patients. Profiling relied on immunoSEQ multiplex PCR, and the TCRdb table lists in-frame clones only, not all of them. The data hold around 74,000 clones, with roughly 92% observed a single time. The specimen sequenced was blood. Source of these receptors: a woman aged 55-70 years in good health.

The gene calls are TRBV5-4 and TRBJ2-7; TRBD2 might be the D (6 bases). There are 14 residues in the CDR3. Germline CDR1 and CDR2: SGHNT and YYREEE (reference sequence). V dropped 4 bases and J dropped 5 bases, with 16 bases sitting between them. The CDR3 loop is CASSPVGGRHEQYF. The CDR3 DNA follows: TGTGCCAGCAGCCCCGTCGGGGGAAGGCACGAGCAGTACTTC. Together with reference TRBV5-4 and TRBJ2-7, the CDR3 gives the full variable domain: ETGVTQSPTHLIKTRGQQVTLRCSSQSGHNTVSWYQQALGQGPQFIFQYYREEENGRGNFPPRFSGLQFPNYSSELNVNALELDDSALYLCASSPVGGRHEQYFGPGTRLTVT.

This clone was seen just once. The V gene is TRBV6-5, the J gene TRBJ1-2; D unresolved. From germline, CDR1 is MNHEY and CDR2 SVGAGI. V lost 5 bases to trimming and J lost 7 bases, with 14 bases between them. This CDR3 spans 13 amino acids. The CDR3 protein is CASSPSGRGGYTF. The CDR3 region has the DNA TGTGCCAGCAGTCCCTCGGGGAGAGGTGGCTACACCTTC.

The chain recombines TRBV30 with TRBJ1-1; D ambiguous. The CDR3 contains 14 residues. Germline loops: CDR1 GTSNPN, CDR2 SVGIG (reference sequence). Trimming cost V 0 bases and J 3 bases, with 11 bases left between them. The CDR3 nucleotides read TGTGCCTGGAGTGTACTAGGGAGGGACACTGAAGCTTTCTTT. Translating gives CAWSVLGRDTEAFF. The full variable domain, completed using reference TRBV30 and TRBJ1-1, is SQTIHQWPATLVQPVGSPLSLECTVEGTSNPNLYWYRQAAGRGLQLLFYSVGIGQISSEVPQNLSASRPQDRQFILSSKKLLLSDSGFYLCAWSVLGRDTEAFFGQGTRLTVV.

The V and J genes are TRBV29-1 and TRBJ2-5; D not resolved. Trimming pared 1 base from V and 4 bases from J, leaving 4 bases between. Germline CDR1 reads SQVTM; CDR2 reads ANQGSEA. This CDR3 is built from 11 residues. The CDR3 DNA sequence: TGCAGCGTTGAAGGGTCAGAGACCCAGTACTTC. Residues: CSVEGSETQYF.

The rearrangement joins TRBV28 to TRBJ2-7, with D perhaps TRBD2 (5 bases). The CDR3 has 14 amino acids. V was cut by 1 base and J by 3 bases, with 10 bases left in between. Germline V CDR1 and CDR2: MDHEN, SYDVKM. The CDR3 DNA is TGTGCCAGCAGTTTATCGGGAATCTACTACGAGCAGTACTTC. It specifies CASSLSGIYYEQYF. Full variable domain (remainder filled in from reference TRBV28 and TRBJ2-7): DVKVTQSSRYLVKRTGEKVFLECVQDMDHENMFWYRQDPGLGLRLIYFSYDVKMKEKGDIPEGYSVSREKKERFSLILESASTNQTSMYLCASSLSGIYYEQYFGPGTRLTVT.

The V call is TRBV2, the J call TRBJ1-5, with 7 nucleotides matching TRBD1. This CDR3 contains 14 residues. The trim removed 7 bases at V and 4 bases at J, leaving 7 bases unmatched. Germline-derived CDR1 and CDR2 are SNHLY and FYNNEI. This chain's CDR3 is CASTDSDRNQPQHF. CDR3 nucleotide sequence: TGTGCCAGCACCGACTCGGACAGGAATCAGCCCCAGCATTTT.

The chain recombines TRBV6-5 with TRBJ1-5; D not certain. The CDR3 totals 13 residues. Per germline, CDR1 MNHEY and CDR2 SVGAGI. With 4 bases removed from V and 4 bases from J, the gap between germline ends came to 8 bases. CDR3 loop: CASSWGGNQPQHF. Here the CDR3 DNA reads TGTGCCAGCAGTTGGGGAGGGAATCAGCCCCAGCATTTT.

This clone was observed a single time. The gene calls are TRBV6-5 and TRBJ2-3, with 10 nucleotides matching TRBD1. This CDR3 is 16 amino acids long. Germline values: CDR1 MNHEY, CDR2 SVGAGI. V lost 1 base and J lost 3; bases outside the gene matches: 4. The CDR3 loop is CASSYWTGGGTDTQYF. In nucleotides, the CDR3 is TGTGCCAGCAGTTACTGGACAGGGGGAGGTACAGATACGCAGTATTTT.

This sequence joins TRBV9 and TRBJ2-1; 13 bases are shared with TRBD2. The CDR3 extends over 16 amino acids. The germline V gene encodes CDR1 SGDLS and CDR2 YYNGEE. V was clipped by 0 bases and J by 6 bases; unmatched bases: 3. CDR3 DNA sequence: TGTGCCAGCAGCGTAGGAGGACTAGCGGGAGTCAATGAGCAGTTCTTC. This codes for CASSVGGLAGVNEQFF.

This chain connects TRBV5-1 to TRBJ1-6; D not resolved. This CDR3 region has 15 residues. Germline V lookup: CDR1 SGHRS, CDR2 YFSETQ. Trimming removed 5 bases at V and 0 bases at J, with 9 bases between. Written as DNA, the CDR3 is TGCGCCAGCAGAGAAGACACCTCCTATAATTCACCCCTCCACTTT. Encoded protein: CASREDTSYNSPLHF.

The chain recombines TRBV18 with TRBJ1-4; 8 bases match TRBD1. J gave up 7 bases and V 3 bases, and 7 bases lay outside the gene matches. Germline CDR1 and CDR2: KGHSH and LQKENI. CDR3 size: 15 residues. CDR3 protein: CASSPDRGSGEKLFF. The CDR3 DNA follows: TGTGCCAGCTCACCTGACAGGGGCAGTGGTGAAAAACTGTTTTTT.

This CDR3 is CASSQRVAGANVLTF. CDR3 nucleotides: TGTGCCAGCAGCCAGCGGGTGGCAGGGGCCAACGTCCTGACTTTC. The chain carries TRBV3-1 (or the pseudogene TRBV3-2) and TRBJ2-6, with a tentative D call TRBD2 (5 bases). The V end lost 3 bases, the J end lost 4 bases, and 10 bases lay between the germline ends. Germline CDR1 is LGHDT and CDR2 is YNNKEL (reference sequence). The CDR3 runs to 15 residues.

The rearrangement links TRBV3-1 (or the pseudogene TRBV3-2) to TRBJ2-3; D possibly corresponds to TRBD2 (7 bases). The germline V and J ends were trimmed by 1 base and 3 bases, with 14 bases remaining between them. The CDR3 spans 16 residues. CDR1 LGHDT and CDR2 YNNKEL come from the germline V gene (reference sequence). The CDR3 DNA reads TGTGCCAGCAGCCAAGTGGGGGGGCTAGCAACAGATACGCAGTATTTT. It encodes CASSQVGGLATDTQYF.

The gene calls are TRBV13 and TRBJ1-1; perhaps TRBD1 as D (5 bases). The V gene lost 4 bases and the J gene lost 5 bases, with 11 bases spanning the gap. The germline V gene has CDR1 PRHDT and CDR2 FYEKMQ (reference sequence). The CDR3 covers 13 residues. The DNA of the CDR3 is TGTGCCAGCAGCTCCGGGGGTTGGACTGAAGCTTTCTTT. Translating gives CASSSGGWTEAFF.

The chain is built from TRBV29-1 and TRBJ1-1; D gene ambiguous. CDR1 is SQVTM and CDR2 is ANQGSEA in the germline V gene. V gave up 0 bases and J gave up 0 bases, with 26 bases separating them. CDR3 size: 20 residues. The CDR3 loop reads CSVEEGVAGVRYIMNTEAFF. In nucleotides, the CDR3 is TGCAGCGTTGAAGAGGGCGTGGCAGGTGTGAGATACATCATGAACACTGAAGCTTTCTTT. The complete variable domain, with remaining parts taken from reference TRBV29-1 and TRBJ1-1, reads SAVISQKPSRDICQRGTSLTIQCQVDSQVTMMFWYRQQPGQSLTLIATANQGSEATYESGFVIDKFPISRPNLTFSTLTVSNMSPEDSSIYLCSVEEGVAGVRYIMNTEAFFGQGTRLTVV.

The sample holds a few counts of this clone. The chain's CDR3 is CASSSADEQETQYF. CDR3 coding DNA: TGTGCCAGCAGCTCCGCGGACGAACAAGAGACCCAGTACTTC. The chain has TRBV13 and TRBJ2-5, with no clear D. CDR1 and CDR2 from the germline V gene are PRHDT and FYEKMQ (reference sequence). V lost 4 bases and J 2 bases, leaving 11 bases between the germline ends. CDR3 length: 14 amino acids.

The genes are TRBV25-1 and TRBJ1-2; D may be TRBD1 (5 bases). Trimming removed 6 bases at V and 2 bases at J, with 10 bases between. This CDR3 is 13 amino acids long. The germline gives CDR1 MGHDK, CDR2 SYGVNS. The CDR3 nucleotides read TGTGCCAGCAGCCGTGGGGCCAACTATGGCTACACCTTC. Encoded protein: CASSRGANYGYTF.

This sequence joins TRBV3-1 (or the pseudogene TRBV3-2) and TRBJ2-1; possibly TRBD2 for D (6 bases). Trimming removed 3 bases at V and 4 bases at J, with 13 bases between. CDR3 length equals 15 residues. In germline, CDR1 is LGHDT, CDR2 YNNKEL (reference sequence). The CDR3 region is CASSQSEGGYNEQFF. The CDR3 DNA reads TGTGCCAGCAGCCAGTCCGAGGGAGGATACAATGAGCAGTTCTTC.

The V and J genes are TRBV30 and TRBJ2-5, with 12 bases identical to TRBD2. CDR3 length: 14 amino acids. V trimming: 4 bases; J trimming: 5 bases; junction bases outside the gene matches: 5. Germline CDR1 and CDR2: GTSNPN and SVGIG (reference sequence). CDR3 bases: TGTGCCTGGAATCTAGCGGGAGGGCAGGAGACCCAGTACTTC. This codes for CAWNLAGGQETQYF.

This chain uses TRBV5-1 with TRBJ2-5, with TRBD2 identical over 11 bases. After removal of 1 base from V and 5 bases from J, the junction contained 7 bases not matched to a gene. CDR1 and CDR2 (germline): SGHRS, YFSETQ. CDR3 length: 16 residues. CDR3 residues: CASSLNSGRVAETQYF. The CDR3 region has the DNA TGCGCCAGCAGCTTGAATAGCGGGAGGGTCGCCGAGACCCAGTACTTC.

This clone has just a few counts. The V gene is TRBV7-2, the J gene TRBJ2-2, with D hard to call. The CDR3 length is 12 residues. Germline-derived CDR1 and CDR2 are SGHTA and FQGNSA. Trimming shortened V by 2 bases and J by 2 bases, and 0 bases separated the two germline ends. The CDR3 loop is CASSLNTGELFF. In nucleotides, the CDR3 is TGTGCCAGCAGCTTAAACACCGGGGAGCTGTTTTTT.

The chain recombines TRBV12-3 or TRBV12-4 with TRBJ1-3; D gene uncertain. The ends were cut back, 4 bases at V and 8 bases at J, with 6 bases in the middle. This CDR3 spans 11 amino acids. CDR3 DNA: TGTGCCAGCAGTTCCGTGTACACCATATATTTT. Residues: CASSSVYTIYF.

The chain carries TRBV14 and TRBJ2-7, with unresolved D. Between the trimmed V and J ends, which lost 1 base and 7 bases, there was a span of 20 bases. CDR3 length: 16 residues. Germline V CDR1 and CDR2: SGHDN, FVKESK. The CDR3 DNA reads TGTGCCAGCAGCCAAGTATTGTCTACATCCACGATGGAGCAGTACTTC. Residues: CASSQVLSTSTMEQYF. Full variable domain (outside the CDR3, taken from reference TRBV14 and TRBJ2-7): EAGVTQFPSHSVIEKGQTVTLRCDPISGHDNLYWYRRVMGKEIKFLLHFVKESKQDESGMPNNRFLAERTGGTYSTLKVQPAELEDSGVYFCASSQVLSTSTMEQYFGPGTRLTVT.

This clone was seen just once. The genes are TRBV9 and TRBJ2-2, with D perhaps matching TRBD1 (6 bases). V gave up 4 bases and J gave up 4 bases, with 14 bases separating them. This CDR3 is 15 amino acids long. Germline CDR1 is SGDLS and CDR2 is YYNGEE. The CDR3 bases are TGTGCCAGCAGCAATATGCAGGGGATCACCGGGGAGCTGTTTTTT. It encodes CASSNMQGITGELFF.

The rearrangement uses TRBV12-3 or TRBV12-4 and TRBJ1-5; D might be TRBD1 (5 bases). V was pared by 5 bases and J by 4 bases, with 9 bases between. The CDR3 runs 13 residues. As DNA, the CDR3 is TGTGCCAGCAGTCCGGCAGGGAATCAGCCCCAGCATTTT. As protein: CASSPAGNQPQHF.

This sequence joins TRBV19 and TRBJ1-5, with D possibly matching TRBD1 (6 bases). This CDR3 is 17 amino acids long. The V gene lost 4 bases and the J gene lost 2 bases, with 18 bases spanning the gap. Germline CDR1 LNHDA, CDR2 SQIVND (reference sequence). The CDR3 is CASSSPPHGGGNQPQHF. In DNA, the CDR3 is TGTGCCAGTAGTAGCCCTCCACACGGGGGCGGCAATCAGCCCCAGCATTTT.

The V call is TRBV9, the J call TRBJ2-3, with 9 bases lining up with TRBD2. Germline-derived CDR1 and CDR2 are SGDLS and YYNGEE. CDR3 size: 15 residues. With 1 base clipped from V and 0 bases from J, the junction kept 0 bases outside the gene matches. The CDR3 bases are TGTGCCAGCAGCGTAACTAGCGGGAGCACAGATACGCAGTATTTT. Protein sequence: CASSVTSGSTDTQYF.

The CDR3 nucleotides are TGTGCCAGCAGCTTAGAGGGTTTTGGTCAGCCCCAGCATTTT. Encoded protein: CASSLEGFGQPQHF. This chain connects TRBV11-2 to TRBJ1-5; unclear D gene. The germline CDR1 and CDR2 sequences are SGHAT and FQNNGV. CDR3 length: 14 residues. V was shortened by 0 bases and J by 6 bases, with 9 bases between the two germline ends.

This chain links TRBV5-1 with TRBJ2-3; the match to TRBD2 covers 8 bases. Germline CDR1 SGHRS, CDR2 YFSETQ. This CDR3 comprises 14 residues. Trimming removed 5 bases from V and 0 bases from J; junction bases left unmatched: 2. In nucleotides, the CDR3 is TGCGCCAGCAGAGCGGGGGTTAGCACAGATACGCAGTATTTT. It codes for CASRAGVSTDTQYF.

This clone was detected once. The V gene is TRBV5-5, the J gene TRBJ1-1; the match to TRBD1 covers 9 bases. V gave up 4 bases and J gave up 3 bases; unmatched junction bases: 13. This CDR3 spans 17 amino acids. Germline loops: CDR1 SGHKS, CDR2 YYEKEE (reference sequence). The CDR3 loop is CASSPVRDRDIHTEAFF. The CDR3 DNA reads as TGTGCCAGCAGCCCGGTCCGGGACAGGGACATTCACACTGAAGCTTTCTTT. Combining the CDR3 with reference TRBV5-5 and TRBJ1-1 gives the whole variable domain DAGVTQSPTHLIKTRGQQVTLRCSPISGHKSVSWYQQVLGQGPQFIFQYYEKEERGRGNFPDRFSARQFPNYSSELNVNALLLGDSALYLCASSPVRDRDIHTEAFFGQGTRLTVV.

The CDR3 sequence: CASSDPGTANTGELFF. In nucleotides, the CDR3 is TGTGCCAGTTCTGATCCCGGGACAGCGAACACCGGGGAGCTGTTTTTT. The chain has TRBV28 and TRBJ2-2, with 7 bases matching TRBD1. Per the germline V gene, CDR1 is MDHEN and CDR2 is SYDVKM. V lost 9 bases to trimming and J lost 0 bases; unmatched junction nucleotides: 10. The CDR3 length is 16 residues.

The chain combines TRBV28 with TRBJ1-4, with D uncertain. The germline gives CDR1 MDHEN, CDR2 SYDVKM. CDR3 length: 13 residues. V shed 5 bases and J shed 2 bases, with 6 bases lying between them. This CDR3 is CASSPGTNEKLFF. The CDR3 nucleotides are TGTGCCAGCAGTCCCGGGACTAATGAAAAACTGTTTTTT.